The next 24 T cell receptor beta chains were all read from a single sample in a study of T cell responses to AZD1222 COVID-19 vaccine. The method was immunoSEQ multiplex PCR; TCRdb's version includes in-frame clones alone and lacks a portion of them. The sample contains some 80,000 clones, approximately 91% of which appear only once. This specimen consisted of peripheral blood, obtained on day 0 of MenACWY control vaccination. The source is an adult in good health.

V and J are TRBV11-2 and TRBJ2-7; D call uncertain. The V and J ends lost 0 bases and 3 bases respectively, with 15 bases between them. The CDR3 is made up of 16 amino acids. Germline V CDR1 and CDR2: SGHAT, FQNNGV. CDR3 residues: CASSLDGGQESYEQYF. For the CDR3, the DNA is TGTGCCAGCAGCTTAGATGGCGGCCAGGAGAGCTACGAGCAGTACTTC.

V and J are TRBV6-5 and TRBJ1-1; D gene uncertain. V gave up 6 bases and J gave up 2 bases, with 16 bases separating them. This CDR3 comprises 15 residues. From germline, CDR1 is MNHEY and CDR2 SVGAGI. The CDR3 nucleotides read TGTGCCAGCAGGATACGACGGACCACTAACACTGAAGCTTTCTTT. It is translated as CASRIRRTTNTEAFF.

The chain carries TRBV19 and TRBJ1-1, with TRBD1 matching over 10 bases. Losses at the gene ends were 5 bases for V and 0 bases for J; bases not matched to a gene: 9. The germline CDR1 and CDR2 sequences are LNHDA and SQIVND (reference sequence). There are 17 residues in the CDR3. The CDR3 DNA is TGTGCCAGTAGTCCTCGACAGGGGGCGATCATGAACACTGAAGCTTTCTTT. Protein sequence: CASSPRQGAIMNTEAFF.

The chain has TRBV4-3 and TRBJ2-7; no firm D call. Germline lookup yields CDR1 LGHNA and CDR2 YSLEER. The V end was cut by 2 bases, the J end by 5 bases, with 10 bases between. This CDR3 spans 13 amino acids. The CDR3 spells CASSQSRRDEQYF. The CDR3 DNA is TGCGCCAGCAGCCAATCTAGAAGAGACGAGCAGTACTTC.

The V and J genes are TRBV5-6 and TRBJ2-7, with D uncertain. The CDR3 has 13 amino acids. V lost 0 bases and J lost 2, with 6 bases in between. Germline CDR1 and CDR2: SGHDT and YYEEEE. This chain's CDR3 is CASSLDSTYEQYF. The CDR3 DNA reads as TGTGCCAGCAGCTTGGACTCCACCTACGAGCAGTACTTC.

This clone was picked up one time. The genes are TRBV21-1 and TRBJ2-5; the table names TRBD1, a call not compared with the DNA. TRBV21-1 is assigned pseudogene status. CDR3 length: 17 amino acids. The CDR3 loop is CASSRFRAGGLRGTQYF. The DNA of the CDR3 is TGTGCCAGCAGCCGGTTTCGGGCAGGGGGACTTCGGGGGACCCAGTACTTC.

The chain recombines TRBV6-5 with TRBJ1-2, with D possibly matching TRBD1 (5 bases). CDR1 MNHEY and CDR2 SVGAGI come from the germline V gene. V lost 6 bases, J lost 4 bases, and 18 bases lay in between. This CDR3 spans 15 amino acids. CDR3 coding DNA: TGTGCCAGCAGCCCCGGGGGGGAAAGGTCCTATGGCTACACCTTC. It yields the protein CASSPGGERSYGYTF.

This chain joins TRBV15 and TRBJ2-7, with unresolved D. Germline CDR1 and CDR2: LNHNV and YYDKDF (reference sequence). Between the trimmed V and J ends, which lost 6 bases and 3 bases, there was a span of 12 bases. This CDR3 is built from 13 residues. CDR3 sequence reads: CATSRRQVYEQYF. The CDR3 coding sequence is TGTGCCACCAGTCGTCGCCAGGTCTACGAGCAGTACTTC.

This clone was observed a single time. The chain has TRBV6-6 and TRBJ2-1; 9 bases fit TRBD1. Per the germline V gene, CDR1 is MNHNY and CDR2 is SVGAGI (reference sequence). This CDR3 is built from 17 residues. V lost 5 bases to trimming and J lost 5 bases; unmatched junction nucleotides: 13. Here the CDR3 reads CASSPRQGQGKHNEQFF. As DNA, the CDR3 is TGTGCCAGCAGTCCTAGGCAGGGACAGGGTAAACACAATGAGCAGTTCTTC.

This clone was recorded once. J is TRBJ2-2 and V is TRBV5-6; 7 bases match TRBD1. Trimming cost V 0 bases and J 5 bases; bases outside gene matches: 4. The CDR3 is 15 amino acids. Germline V gene lookup returns CDR1 SGHDT and CDR2 YYEEEE. CDR3 in amino acids: CASSLGPTGTGELFF. In DNA form, the CDR3 reads TGTGCCAGCAGCTTGGGTCCGACAGGGACCGGGGAGCTGTTTTTT.

The chain has TRBV10-1 and TRBJ1-1, with D unclear. Germline CDR1 reads WNHNN; CDR2 reads SYGVQD (reference sequence). This CDR3 is built from 16 residues. V was clipped by 2 bases and J by 4 bases, with 17 bases between them. The DNA of the CDR3 is TGCGCCAGCAGTGAGACGCCTATCCCCGGCGGCACTGAAGCTTTCTTT. It specifies CASSETPIPGGTEAFF.

The chain combines TRBV2 with TRBJ2-3, with D uncertain. The CDR3 runs to 12 residues. Trimming took 4 bases from V and 5 from J, leaving 7 bases between them. The germline CDR1 and CDR2 sequences are SNHLY and FYNNEI. Here the CDR3 DNA reads TGTGCCAGCAGTGTGGGTGAAGATACGCAGTATTTT. Its protein product is CASSVGEDTQYF.

V is TRBV2 and J is TRBJ1-1; unclear D gene. There are 12 residues in the CDR3. Trimming pared 9 bases from V and 6 bases from J, leaving 14 bases between. The germline V gene has CDR1 SNHLY and CDR2 FYNNEI. The CDR3 loop reads CARVGLGSEAFF. For the CDR3, the DNA is TGTGCCAGAGTCGGCCTCGGATCTGAAGCTTTCTTT.

The chain links TRBV7-2 to TRBJ2-1; D is possibly TRBD1 (6 bases). The CDR3 has 16 residues. Trimming took 2 bases from V and 0 from J, leaving 11 bases between them. Per germline, CDR1 SGHTA and CDR2 FQGNSA. CDR3 residues: CASSLLRGSSYNEQFF. CDR3 in DNA: TGTGCCAGCAGCTTATTAAGGGGGAGCTCCTACAATGAGCAGTTCTTC. The entire variable domain, with the rest obtained from reference TRBV7-2 and TRBJ2-1, is as follows: GAGVSQSPSNKVTEKGKDVELRCDPISGHTALYWYRQSLGQGLEFLIYFQGNSAPDKSGLPSDRFSAERTGGSVSTLTIQRTQQEDSAVYLCASSLLRGSSYNEQFFGPGTRLTVL.

The chain recombines TRBV30 with TRBJ2-7; 7 bases align to TRBD1. V shed 0 bases and J 12 bases; nucleotides not matched to a gene: 11. CDR3 length: 13 amino acids. Per the germline V gene, CDR1 is GTSNPN and CDR2 is SVGIG (reference sequence). Here the CDR3 reads CAWSVSRDSPGYF. CDR3 nucleotide sequence: TGTGCCTGGAGTGTAAGCCGGGACAGCCCGGGGTACTTC.

This chain joins TRBV10-3 and TRBJ1-2; D may be TRBD1 (5 bases). The CDR3 consists of 15 residues. Germline CDR1 ENHRY, CDR2 SYGVKD. The V end lost 3 bases, the J end lost 5 bases, and 16 bases lay between the germline ends. CDR3 in DNA: TGTGCCATCAGTGAATCTGGGACGGAGACTTATGGCTACACCTTC. Translated, it gives CAISESGTETYGYTF.

V and J are TRBV7-2 and TRBJ1-2; D gene ambiguous. Per germline, CDR1 SGHTA and CDR2 FQGNSA. V was shortened by 5 bases and J by 6 bases, with 13 bases between the two germline ends. The CDR3 is 13 amino acids. CDR3 nucleotide sequence: TGTGCCAGCAGCCTCCTGAGGGTGGATGGCTACACCTTC. Translation gives CASSLLRVDGYTF.

The chain couples TRBV24-1 to TRBJ1-5; D is undetermined. The germline gives CDR1 KGHDR, CDR2 SFDVKD. CDR3 length: 14 amino acids. Trimming took off 6 bases at V and 2 bases at J, with 10 bases between the two ends. The CDR3 DNA reads as TGTGCCACCAGTAAGGGTGGGGGCAATCAGCCCCAGCATTTT. Protein product: CATSKGGGNQPQHF.

The V and J genes are TRBV29-1 and TRBJ2-5, with a tentative D call TRBD1 (6 bases). V lost 6 bases and J 1 base, leaving 18 bases between the germline ends. Germline CDR1 and CDR2: SQVTM and ANQGSEA. CDR3 length: 15 residues. The CDR3 here is CSVRATGAFQETQYF. Written as DNA, the CDR3 is TGCAGCGTCCGGGCGACAGGAGCCTTCCAAGAGACCCAGTACTTC.

V is TRBV3-1 (or the pseudogene TRBV3-2) and J is TRBJ1-2, with unresolved D. Per germline, CDR1 LGHDT and CDR2 YNNKEL (reference sequence). Trimming pared 4 bases from V and 8 bases from J, leaving 20 bases between. The CDR3 consists of 15 residues. CDR3 region: CASSLTQDGRGGYTF. CDR3 DNA sequence: TGTGCCAGCAGCCTTACTCAAGACGGGAGAGGAGGCTACACCTTC.

This chain uses TRBV18 with TRBJ1-6, with no clear D. The length of the CDR3 is 13 residues. Germline-derived CDR1 and CDR2 are KGHSH and LQKENI. V lost 3 bases to trimming and J lost 6 bases, with 6 bases between them. The CDR3 DNA follows: TGTGCCAGCTCACCCGACCGTAATTCACCCCTCCACTTT. Translation gives CASSPDRNSPLHF.

The V and J genes are TRBV9 and TRBJ1-1; D is perhaps TRBD1 (5 bases). The CDR3 runs 15 residues. Trimming cost V 0 bases and J 8 bases, with 17 bases left between them. Germline values: CDR1 SGDLS, CDR2 YYNGEE. The CDR3 DNA reads TGTGCCAGCAGCGTAGAGGAGGGGAAGCAAGTAGAAGCTTTCTTT. Translation gives CASSVEEGKQVEAFF.

The chain has TRBV12-3 or TRBV12-4 and TRBJ2-1; unclear D gene. The CDR3 extends over 11 amino acids. Trimming removed 4 bases from V and 14 bases from J, with 12 bases in between. CDR3 region: CASSSTAWEFF. Here the CDR3 DNA reads TGTGCCAGCAGTTCGACCGCCTGGGAGTTCTTC.

The genes are TRBV5-4 and TRBJ2-2, with 8 positions matching TRBD1. The CDR3 is 15 residues long. Germline V gene data show CDR1 as SGHNT and CDR2 as YYREEE (reference sequence). J lost 4 bases, V lost 6 bases, and 8 bases had no gene match. CDR3 in amino acids: CASNRGQGVTGELFF. Here the CDR3 DNA reads TGTGCCAGCAACCGCGGACAGGGAGTCACCGGGGAGCTGTTTTTT.